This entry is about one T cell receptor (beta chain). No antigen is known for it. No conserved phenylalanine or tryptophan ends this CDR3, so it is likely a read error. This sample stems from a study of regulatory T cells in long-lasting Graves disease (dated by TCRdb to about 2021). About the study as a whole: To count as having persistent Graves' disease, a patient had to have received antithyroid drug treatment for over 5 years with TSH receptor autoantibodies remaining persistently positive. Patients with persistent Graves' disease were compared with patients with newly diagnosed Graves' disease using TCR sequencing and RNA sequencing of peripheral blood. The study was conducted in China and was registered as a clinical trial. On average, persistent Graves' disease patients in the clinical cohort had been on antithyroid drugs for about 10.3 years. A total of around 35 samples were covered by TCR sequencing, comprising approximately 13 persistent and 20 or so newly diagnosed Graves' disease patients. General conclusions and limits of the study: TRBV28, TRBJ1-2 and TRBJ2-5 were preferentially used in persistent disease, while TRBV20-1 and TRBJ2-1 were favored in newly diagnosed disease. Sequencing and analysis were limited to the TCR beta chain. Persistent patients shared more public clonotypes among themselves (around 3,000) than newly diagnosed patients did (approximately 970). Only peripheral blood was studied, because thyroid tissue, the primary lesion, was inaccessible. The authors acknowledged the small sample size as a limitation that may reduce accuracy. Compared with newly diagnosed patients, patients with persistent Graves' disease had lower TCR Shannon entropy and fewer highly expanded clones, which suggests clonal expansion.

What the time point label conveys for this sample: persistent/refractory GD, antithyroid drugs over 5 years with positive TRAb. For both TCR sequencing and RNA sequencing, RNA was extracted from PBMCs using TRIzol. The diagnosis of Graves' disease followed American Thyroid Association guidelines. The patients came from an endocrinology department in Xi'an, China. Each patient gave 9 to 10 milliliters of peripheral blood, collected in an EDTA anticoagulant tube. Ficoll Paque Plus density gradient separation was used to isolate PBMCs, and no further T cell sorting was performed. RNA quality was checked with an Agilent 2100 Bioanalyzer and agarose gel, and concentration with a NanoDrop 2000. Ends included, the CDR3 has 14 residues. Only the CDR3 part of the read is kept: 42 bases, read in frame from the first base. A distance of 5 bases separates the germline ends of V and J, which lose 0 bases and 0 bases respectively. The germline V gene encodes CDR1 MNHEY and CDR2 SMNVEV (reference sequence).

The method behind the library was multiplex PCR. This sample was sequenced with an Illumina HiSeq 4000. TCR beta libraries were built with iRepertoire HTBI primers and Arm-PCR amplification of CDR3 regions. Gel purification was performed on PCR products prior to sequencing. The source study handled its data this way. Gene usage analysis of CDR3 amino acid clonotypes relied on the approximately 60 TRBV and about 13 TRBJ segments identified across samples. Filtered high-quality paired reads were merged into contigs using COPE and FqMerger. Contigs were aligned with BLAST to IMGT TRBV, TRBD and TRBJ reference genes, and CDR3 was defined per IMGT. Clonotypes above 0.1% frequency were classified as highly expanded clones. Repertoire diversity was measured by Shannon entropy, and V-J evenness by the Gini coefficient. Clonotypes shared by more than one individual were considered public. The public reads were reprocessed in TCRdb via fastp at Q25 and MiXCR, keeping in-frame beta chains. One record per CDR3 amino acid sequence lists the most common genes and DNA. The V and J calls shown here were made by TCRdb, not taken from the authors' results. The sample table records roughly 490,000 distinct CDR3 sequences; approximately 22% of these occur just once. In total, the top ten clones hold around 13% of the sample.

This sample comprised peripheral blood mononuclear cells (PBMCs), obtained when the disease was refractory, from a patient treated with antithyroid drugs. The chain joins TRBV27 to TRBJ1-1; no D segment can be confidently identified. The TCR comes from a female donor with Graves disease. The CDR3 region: CASSLSPVNTEAFL. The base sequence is TGTGCCAGCAGTTTATCCCCGGTGAACACTGAAGCTTTCCTT.